This T cell receptor beta chain derives from a study of blood T cell repertoires in COVID-19. Study as a whole: Some COVID-19 samples were acute and others convalescent; all came from the United States, Italy and Spain. The analysed material was cDNA or gDNA that came from T cells, B-cell-depleted T cells, or PBMCs.

Under the authors' procedure: Reference gene primer amplification gave estimated nucleated cell counts. Here immunoSEQ multiplex PCR was the method, and the copy in TCRdb shows in-frame clones only, minus some. V and J calls and clone size are given by that table; D and trimming were obtained from the DNA. Altogether about 240,000 clones are present, around four fifths being singletons, with the ten largest covering about 2%. With 4 bases clipped from V and 4 bases from J, the junction kept 7 bases outside the gene matches. The CDR3 spans 16 residues. Germline V lookup: CDR1 MNHEY, CDR2 SVGEGT. The TCR originated in a man in his thirties or forties who had recovered from COVID-19. The sample taken for sequencing was peripheral blood. The chain has TRBV6-2 or TRBV6-3 and TRBJ1-3; 10 nucleotides match TRBD1. This chain's CDR3 is CASSSPGTGDGNTIYF. The CDR3 bases are TGTGCCAGCAGTTCCCCCGGGACAGGGGACGGAAACACCATATATTTT.